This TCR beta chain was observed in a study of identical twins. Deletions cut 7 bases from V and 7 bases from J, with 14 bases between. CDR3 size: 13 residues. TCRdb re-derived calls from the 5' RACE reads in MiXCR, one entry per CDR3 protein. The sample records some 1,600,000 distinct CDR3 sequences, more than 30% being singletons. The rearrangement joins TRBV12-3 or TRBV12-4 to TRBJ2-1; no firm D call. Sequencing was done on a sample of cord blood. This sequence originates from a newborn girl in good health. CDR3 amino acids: CASKHRGLNEQFF. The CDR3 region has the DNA TGTGCCAGCAAACACCGAGGATTGAATGAGCAGTTCTTC.